This record looks at one T cell receptor beta chain sequence and its context. What it recognizes is unknown. Reanalyzing the 5' RACE reads, TCRdb keeps one entry per CDR3 protein, without DNA. In all, the sample yields around 190,000 distinct CDR3 sequences. These data are taken from a study of monozygotic twins with inflammatory bowel disease. Findings and caveats of the study: Perhaps reflecting limited power, concordant and discordant twins did not differ in repertoire similarity. Heterogeneous immunosuppressive treatment regimens may have introduced variability into patient repertoires. The results supported no single strong signal or clonotype associated with IBD.

The germline V gene encodes CDR1 MDHEN and CDR2 SYDVKM. This CDR3 has 12 amino acids. Source material: blood. The chain links TRBV28 to TRBJ1-2; TCRdb's assignment of TRBD1 cannot be checked, as there is no DNA. This sequence originates from a human donor with ulcerative colitis or Crohn's disease, or a healthy co-twin of an affected twin (not recorded which). The CDR3 is CASSWTSRGYTF.